The 14 T cell receptor beta chains below all came from one sample that was sequenced in a study of OX40 agonist ivuxolimab in advanced cancers. The method was immunoSEQ multiplex PCR; TCRdb's version includes in-frame clones alone and lacks a portion of them. The sample carries tens of thousands of clones, about 78% recorded once. The sample here was CD4+ or CD8+ T cells sorted from blood, taken in a trial of the OX40 agonist ivuxolimab. All receptors derive from an adult with an advanced solid tumor such as melanoma, head and neck, liver or kidney cancer.

V gene TRBV6-6 combines with J gene TRBJ2-5; D gene ambiguous. Germline V CDR1 and CDR2: MNHNY, SVGAGI (reference sequence). The CDR3 loop spans 12 amino acids. Between the trimmed V and J ends, which lost 6 bases and 2 bases, there was a span of 7 bases. CDR3 nucleotides: TGTGCCAGCAGGGCAGGACAAGAGACCCAGTACTTC. It yields the protein CASRAGQETQYF.

By proportion, this clone is medium-sized. V is TRBV9 and J is TRBJ1-2, with D hard to call. Deletions cut 3 bases from V and 6 bases from J, with 9 bases between. CDR3 length: 12 amino acids. Germline CDR1 and CDR2: SGDLS and YYNGEE. CDR3 nucleotide sequence: TGTGCCAGCAGCGAGAGTCGGAATGGCTACACCTTC. Its protein product is CASSESRNGYTF.

This clone was counted a single time. This sequence joins TRBV5-1 and TRBJ2-1; D unresolved. This CDR3 spans 16 amino acids. Trimming pared 7 bases from V and 1 base from J, leaving 18 bases between. Germline V gives CDR1 SGHRS, CDR2 YFSETQ. In DNA form, the CDR3 reads TGCGCCAGCGGCAACCGGACCTTTGGTTCCTACAATGAGCAGTTCTTC. Translated, it gives CASGNRTFGSYNEQFF.

V and J are TRBV5-1 and TRBJ1-1; the match to TRBD1 covers 8 bases. The CDR3 contains 16 residues. Germline V CDR1 and CDR2: SGHRS, YFSETQ. Trimming at V came to 0 bases and at J to 4 bases, leaving 8 bases not matched to a gene. CDR3: CASSLVGQGSPTEAFF. The CDR3 DNA reads as TGCGCCAGCAGCTTGGTTGGACAGGGATCCCCCACTGAAGCTTTCTTT.

The rearrangement links TRBV7-9 to TRBJ2-6; a weak D match, TRBD2 (6 bases). V was shortened by 4 bases and J by 0 bases, with 13 bases between the two germline ends. This CDR3 contains 17 residues. CDR1 is SEHNR, CDR2 FQNEAQ, per germline (reference sequence). CDR3 nucleotides: TGTGCCAGCAGCTCACCGGGACTGAGCTCTGGGGCCAACGTCCTGACTTTC. It specifies CASSSPGLSSGANVLTF.

Concerning this clone: One end of the junction varies from germline; a read error may be responsible. The rearrangement joins TRBV5-1 to TRBJ2-7; a possible D gene is TRBD1 (7 bases). There are 14 residues in the CDR3. The germline V gene has CDR1 SGHRS and CDR2 YFSETQ. CDR3 sequence reads: CASRRSQGVAEQHF. The DNA of the CDR3 is TGCGCCAGCCGTCGGAGCCAGGGGGTAGCGGAGCAGCACTTC.

The chain joins TRBV2 to TRBJ2-3; 12 nucleotides agree with TRBD2. The junction had 2 bases not matched to a gene; V was cut back by 2 bases and J by 2 bases. Germline CDR1 is SNHLY and CDR2 is FYNNEI. The CDR3 spans 16 residues. In nucleotides, the CDR3 is TGTGCCAGCAGTGAATGGACTAGCGGGAACACAGATACGCAGTATTTT. As protein: CASSEWTSGNTDTQYF.

The chain uses TRBV7-2 and TRBJ1-3; 7 bases are a match to TRBD1. This CDR3 contains 15 residues. Losses at the gene ends were 4 bases for V and 0 bases for J; bases not matched to a gene: 3. CDR1 is SGHTA, CDR2 FQGNSA, per germline. The CDR3 bases are TGTGCCAGCAGCTGGGACAGCAACTCTGGAAACACCATATATTTT. Protein sequence: CASSWDSNSGNTIYF.

The chain employs TRBV10-3 and TRBJ1-3; tentative D call: TRBD1 (5 bases). There are 15 residues in the CDR3. Deletions cut 0 bases from V and 3 bases from J, with 9 bases between. Germline lookup yields CDR1 ENHRY and CDR2 SYGVKD. CDR3 sequence: CAISESAGLGNTIYF. The CDR3 coding sequence is TGTGCCATCAGTGAGTCGGCAGGGCTTGGAAACACCATATATTTT.

The chain couples TRBV7-9 to TRBJ2-7; 13 nucleotides align to TRBD2. The CDR3 is 16 residues long. Germline loops: CDR1 SEHNR, CDR2 FQNEAQ (reference sequence). V shed 5 bases and J 2 bases; nucleotides not matched to a gene: 6. CDR3 region: CASSAGTSGATYEQYF. CDR3 DNA: TGTGCCAGCAGCGCCGGGACTAGCGGGGCCACCTACGAGCAGTACTTC. Filled out from reference TRBV7-9 and TRBJ2-7, the complete variable domain reads DTGVSQNPRHKITKRGQNVTFRCDPISEHNRLYWYRQTLGQGPEFLTYFQNEAQLEKSRLLSDRFSAERPKGSFSTLEIQRTEQGDSAMYLCASSAGTSGATYEQYFGPGTRLTVT.

This clone was seen just once. The chain is built from TRBV7-9 and TRBJ1-1, with a tentative D call TRBD1 (5 bases). V lost 3 bases, J lost 0 bases, and 11 bases lay in between. Germline V gene data show CDR1 as SEHNR and CDR2 as FQNEAQ (reference sequence). The CDR3 totals 15 residues. CDR3 sequence (DNA): TGTGCCAGCAGCTTTTTGGGGGTGGTGAACACTGAAGCTTTCTTT. It encodes CASSFLGVVNTEAFF.

V and J are TRBV19 and TRBJ1-1, with 9 positions matching TRBD1. The germline CDR1 and CDR2 sequences are LNHDA and SQIVND (reference sequence). With 5 bases clipped from V and 7 bases from J, the junction kept 5 bases outside the gene matches. This CDR3 contains 13 residues. CDR3 loop: CASSFRTGVEAFF. CDR3 nucleotides: TGTGCCAGTAGTTTCCGGACAGGGGTTGAAGCTTTCTTT. The entire variable domain, with the rest obtained from reference TRBV19 and TRBJ1-1, is as follows: DGGITQSPKYLFRKEGQNVTLSCEQNLNHDAMYWYRQDPGQGLRLIYYSQIVNDFQKGDIAEGYSVSREKKESFPLTVTSAQKNPTAFYLCASSFRTGVEAFFGQGTRLTVV.

The J gene is TRBJ2-1, the V gene TRBV29-1; 12 positions agree with TRBD2. V shed 7 bases and J 4 bases; nucleotides not matched to a gene: 2. The CDR3 has 13 amino acids. The germline CDR1 and CDR2 sequences are SQVTM and ANQGSEA. The CDR3 region is CSAGLAGYNEQFF. CDR3 nucleotides: TGCAGCGCGGGACTAGCGGGTTACAATGAGCAGTTCTTC.

This clone was found a few times. CDR3 loop: CASGGRGLTDTQYF. The DNA for the CDR3 is TGTGCCAGCGGCGGGCGGGGCCTCACAGATACGCAGTATTTT. J is TRBJ2-3 and V is TRBV6-1, with D perhaps matching TRBD2 (6 bases). Between the trimmed V and J ends, which lost 8 bases and 2 bases, there was a span of 14 bases. Germline V gives CDR1 MNHNS, CDR2 SASEGT. The CDR3 sequence is 14 residues long.